This T cell receptor beta chain was sequenced during a study of blood T cell repertoires in COVID-19. This CDR3 spans 14 amino acids. CDR1 is LNHDA and CDR2 is SQIVND in the germline V gene (reference sequence). The protocol was immunoSEQ multiplex PCR, while the TCRdb copy is restricted to in-frame clones and leaves out a portion. The table shows 650,000 to 800,000 clones, with 85% to 90% occurring only once. Concerning this clone itself: Sequence at one end of the junction differs from germline and may be a read error.

The rearrangement uses TRBV19 and TRBJ2-4, with unresolved D. This TCR came from a woman aged 18-29 years with acute or convalescent COVID-19. Sequencing input: peripheral blood. The CDR3, as DNA: TGTGCCAGCAGTACAGAGAGAGGAAAAAACATTCAGTACTTC. It specifies CASSTERGKNIQYF.